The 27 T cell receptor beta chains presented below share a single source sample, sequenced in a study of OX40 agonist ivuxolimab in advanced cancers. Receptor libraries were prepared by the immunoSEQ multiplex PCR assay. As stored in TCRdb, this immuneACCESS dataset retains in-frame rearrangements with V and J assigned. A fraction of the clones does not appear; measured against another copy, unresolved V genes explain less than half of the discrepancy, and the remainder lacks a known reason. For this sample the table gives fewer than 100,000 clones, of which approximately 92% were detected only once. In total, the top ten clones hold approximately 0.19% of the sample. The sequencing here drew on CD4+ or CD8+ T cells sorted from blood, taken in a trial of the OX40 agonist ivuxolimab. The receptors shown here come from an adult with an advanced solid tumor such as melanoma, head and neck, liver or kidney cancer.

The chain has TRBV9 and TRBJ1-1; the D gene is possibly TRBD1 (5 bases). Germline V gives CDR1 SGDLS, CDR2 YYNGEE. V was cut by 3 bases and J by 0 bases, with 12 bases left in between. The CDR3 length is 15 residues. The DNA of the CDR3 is TGTGCCAGCAGCGGATCCGGGACGGTGAACACTGAAGCTTTCTTT. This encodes CASSGSGTVNTEAFF.

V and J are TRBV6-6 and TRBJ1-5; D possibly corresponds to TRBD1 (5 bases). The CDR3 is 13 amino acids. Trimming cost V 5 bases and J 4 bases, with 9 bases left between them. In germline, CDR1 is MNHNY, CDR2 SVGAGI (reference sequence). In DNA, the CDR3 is TGTGCCAGCAGTGGGGGGAATAATCAGCCCCAGCATTTT. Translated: CASSGGNNQPQHF.

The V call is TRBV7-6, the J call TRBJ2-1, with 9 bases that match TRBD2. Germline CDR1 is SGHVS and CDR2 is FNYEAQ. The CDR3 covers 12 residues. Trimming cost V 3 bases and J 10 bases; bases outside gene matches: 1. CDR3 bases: TGTGCCAGCAGCTTCAGCGGGAGGGAGCAGTTCTTC. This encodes CASSFSGREQFF.

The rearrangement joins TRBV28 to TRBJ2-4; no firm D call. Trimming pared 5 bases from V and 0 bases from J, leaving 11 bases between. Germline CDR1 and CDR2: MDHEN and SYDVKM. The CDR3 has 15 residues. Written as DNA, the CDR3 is TGTGCCAGCAGTCCGAGTACCCTAGCCAAAAACATTCAGTACTTC. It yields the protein CASSPSTLAKNIQYF.

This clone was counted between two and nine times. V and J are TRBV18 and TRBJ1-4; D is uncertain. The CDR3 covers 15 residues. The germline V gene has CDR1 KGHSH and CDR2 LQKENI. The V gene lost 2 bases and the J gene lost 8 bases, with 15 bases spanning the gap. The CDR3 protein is CASSPGSRGDEKLFF. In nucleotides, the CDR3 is TGTGCCAGCTCACCAGGGAGTAGAGGCGACGAAAAACTGTTTTTT.

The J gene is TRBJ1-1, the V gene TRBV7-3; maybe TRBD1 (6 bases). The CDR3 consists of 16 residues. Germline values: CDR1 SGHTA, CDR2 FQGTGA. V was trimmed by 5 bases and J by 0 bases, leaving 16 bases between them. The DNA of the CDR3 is TGTGCCAGCAGCCCAGAAGGGGGGCGCGTGAACACTGAAGCTTTCTTT. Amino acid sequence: CASSPEGGRVNTEAFF. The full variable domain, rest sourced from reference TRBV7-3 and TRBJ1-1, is GAGVSQTPSNKVTEKGKYVELRCDPISGHTALYWYRQSLGQGPEFLIYFQGTGAADDSGLPNDRFFAVRPEGSVSTLKIQRTERGDSAVYLCASSPEGGRVNTEAFFGQGTRLTVV.

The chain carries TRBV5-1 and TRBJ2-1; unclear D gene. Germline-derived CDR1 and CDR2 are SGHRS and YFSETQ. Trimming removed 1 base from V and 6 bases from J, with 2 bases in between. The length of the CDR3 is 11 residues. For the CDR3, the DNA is TGCGCCAGCAGCTTGAGCAATGAGCAGTTCTTC. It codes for CASSLSNEQFF.

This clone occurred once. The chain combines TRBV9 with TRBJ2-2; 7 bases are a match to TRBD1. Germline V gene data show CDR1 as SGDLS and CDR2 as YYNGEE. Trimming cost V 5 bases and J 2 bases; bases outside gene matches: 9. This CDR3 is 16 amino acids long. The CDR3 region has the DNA TGTGCCAGCAGTTATTGGGACAGCTCTAACACCGGGGAGCTGTTTTTT. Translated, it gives CASSYWDSSNTGELFF.

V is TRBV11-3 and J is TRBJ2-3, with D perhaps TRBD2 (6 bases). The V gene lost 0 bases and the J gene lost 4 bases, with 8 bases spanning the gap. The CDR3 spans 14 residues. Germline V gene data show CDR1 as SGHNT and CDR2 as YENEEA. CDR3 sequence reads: CASSLDSSADTQYF. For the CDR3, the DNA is TGTGCCAGCAGCTTAGATTCTAGCGCAGATACGCAGTATTTT.

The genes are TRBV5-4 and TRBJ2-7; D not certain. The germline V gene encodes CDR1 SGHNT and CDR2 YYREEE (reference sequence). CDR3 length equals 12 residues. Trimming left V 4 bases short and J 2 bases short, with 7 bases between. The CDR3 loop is CASSTETYEQYF. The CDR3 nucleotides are TGTGCCAGCAGCACCGAAACCTACGAGCAGTACTTC.

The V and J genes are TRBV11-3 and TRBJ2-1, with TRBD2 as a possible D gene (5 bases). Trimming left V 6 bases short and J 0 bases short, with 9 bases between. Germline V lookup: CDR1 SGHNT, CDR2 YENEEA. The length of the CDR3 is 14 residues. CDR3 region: CASSPGYSYNEQFF. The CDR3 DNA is TGTGCCAGCAGTCCGGGATACTCCTACAATGAGCAGTTCTTC.

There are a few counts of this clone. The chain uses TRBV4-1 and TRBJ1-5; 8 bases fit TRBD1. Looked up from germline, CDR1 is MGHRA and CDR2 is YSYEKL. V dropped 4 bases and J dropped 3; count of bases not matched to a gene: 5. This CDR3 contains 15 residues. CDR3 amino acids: CASSRTGRDNQPQHF. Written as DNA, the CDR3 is TGCGCCAGCAGCCGGACAGGGAGAGACAATCAGCCCCAGCATTTT.

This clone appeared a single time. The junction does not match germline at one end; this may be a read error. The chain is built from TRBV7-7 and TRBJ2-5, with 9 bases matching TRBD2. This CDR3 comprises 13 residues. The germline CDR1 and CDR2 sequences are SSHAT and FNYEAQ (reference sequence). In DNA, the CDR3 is TGTGCTAGCAGCTCGGGACTAGCAAAGACCCAGTACTTC. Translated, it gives CASSSGLAKTQYF.

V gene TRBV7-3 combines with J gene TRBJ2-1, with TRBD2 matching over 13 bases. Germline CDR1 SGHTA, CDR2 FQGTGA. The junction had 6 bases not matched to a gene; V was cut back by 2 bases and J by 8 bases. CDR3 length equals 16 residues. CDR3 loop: CASSLGLAGVGYEQFF. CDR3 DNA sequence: TGTGCCAGCAGCTTAGGACTAGCGGGAGTTGGCTATGAGCAGTTCTTC. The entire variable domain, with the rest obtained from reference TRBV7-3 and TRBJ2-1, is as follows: GAGVSQTPSNKVTEKGKYVELRCDPISGHTALYWYRQSLGQGPEFLIYFQGTGAADDSGLPNDRFFAVRPEGSVSTLKIQRTERGDSAVYLCASSLGLAGVGYEQFFGPGTRLTVL.

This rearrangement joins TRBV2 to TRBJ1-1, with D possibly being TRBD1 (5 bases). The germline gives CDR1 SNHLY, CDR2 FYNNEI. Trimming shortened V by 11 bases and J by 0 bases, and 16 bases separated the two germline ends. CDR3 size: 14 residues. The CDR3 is CASLGWGVNTEAFF. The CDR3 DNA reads TGTGCCTCCCTTGGATGGGGGGTGAACACTGAAGCTTTCTTT.

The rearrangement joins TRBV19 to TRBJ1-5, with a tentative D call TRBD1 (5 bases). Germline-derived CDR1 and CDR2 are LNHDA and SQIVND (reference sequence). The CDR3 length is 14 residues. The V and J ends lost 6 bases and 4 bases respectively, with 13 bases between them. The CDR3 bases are TGTGCCAGTAGACAAACTTGGGGGAATCAGCCCCAGCATTTT. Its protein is CASRQTWGNQPQHF.

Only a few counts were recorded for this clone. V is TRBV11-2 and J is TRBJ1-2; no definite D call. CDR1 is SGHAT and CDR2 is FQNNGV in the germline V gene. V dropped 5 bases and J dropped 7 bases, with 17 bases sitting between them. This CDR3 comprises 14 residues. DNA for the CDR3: TGTGCCAGCAGCCTTGACGGCCGTCCTAGTGGCTACACCTTC. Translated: CASSLDGRPSGYTF.

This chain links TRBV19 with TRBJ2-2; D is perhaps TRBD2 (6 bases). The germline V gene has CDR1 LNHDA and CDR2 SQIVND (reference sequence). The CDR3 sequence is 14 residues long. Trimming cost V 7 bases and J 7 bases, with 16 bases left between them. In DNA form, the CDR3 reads TGTGCCAGTATGGGGGGAGTCTATGACGGGGAGCTGTTTTTT. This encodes CASMGGVYDGELFF.

CDR3 nucleotides: TGCGCCAGCAGCTTGGGACTAGCGGGAGCCTACGAGCAGTACTTC. This codes for CASSLGLAGAYEQYF. The chain couples TRBV5-1 to TRBJ2-7, with 12 bases aligning to TRBD2. Germline loops: CDR1 SGHRS, CDR2 YFSETQ. The CDR3 loop spans 15 amino acids. The junction had 0 bases not matched to a gene; V was cut back by 0 bases and J by 2 bases.

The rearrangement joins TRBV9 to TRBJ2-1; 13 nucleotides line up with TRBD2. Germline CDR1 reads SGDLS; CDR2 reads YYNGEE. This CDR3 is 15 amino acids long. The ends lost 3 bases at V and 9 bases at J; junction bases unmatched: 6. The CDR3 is CASSEGLAGWSEQFF. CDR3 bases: TGTGCCAGCAGCGAGGGACTAGCGGGGTGGAGTGAGCAGTTCTTC.

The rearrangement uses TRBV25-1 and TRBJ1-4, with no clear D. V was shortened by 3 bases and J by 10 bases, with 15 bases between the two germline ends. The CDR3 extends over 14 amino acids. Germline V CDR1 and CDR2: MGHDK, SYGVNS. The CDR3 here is CASSDAHHGAKLFF. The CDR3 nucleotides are TGTGCCAGCAGTGACGCACACCACGGCGCAAAACTGTTTTTT.

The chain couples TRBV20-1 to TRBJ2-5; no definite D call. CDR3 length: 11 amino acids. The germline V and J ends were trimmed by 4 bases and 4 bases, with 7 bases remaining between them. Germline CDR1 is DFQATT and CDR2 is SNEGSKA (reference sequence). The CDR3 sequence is CSATIAETQYF. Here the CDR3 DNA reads TGCAGTGCTACAATTGCAGAGACCCAGTACTTC.

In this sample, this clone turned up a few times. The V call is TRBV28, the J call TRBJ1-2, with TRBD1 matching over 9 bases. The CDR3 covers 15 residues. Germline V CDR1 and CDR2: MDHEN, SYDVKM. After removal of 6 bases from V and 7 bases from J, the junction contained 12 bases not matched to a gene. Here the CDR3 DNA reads TGTGCCAGCAGCCTAGGGACAGGGCAAACAAGTGGCTACACCTTC. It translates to CASSLGTGQTSGYTF.

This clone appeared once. DNA for the CDR3: TGTGCCAGCATCCTATTGACACAGAACACTGAAGCTTTCTTT. Translated, it gives CASILLTQNTEAFF. V usage is TRBV7-2 and J usage is TRBJ1-1; D not resolved. The CDR3 totals 14 residues. Deletions cut 7 bases from V and 1 base from J, with 13 bases between. CDR1 and CDR2 from the germline V gene are SGHTA and FQGNSA.

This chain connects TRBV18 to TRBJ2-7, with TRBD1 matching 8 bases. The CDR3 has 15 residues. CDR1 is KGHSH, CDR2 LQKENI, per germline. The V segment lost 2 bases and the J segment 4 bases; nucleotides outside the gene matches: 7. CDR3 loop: CASSPTGQVIYEQYF. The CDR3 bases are TGTGCCAGCTCACCAACGGGACAGGTTATATACGAGCAGTACTTC.

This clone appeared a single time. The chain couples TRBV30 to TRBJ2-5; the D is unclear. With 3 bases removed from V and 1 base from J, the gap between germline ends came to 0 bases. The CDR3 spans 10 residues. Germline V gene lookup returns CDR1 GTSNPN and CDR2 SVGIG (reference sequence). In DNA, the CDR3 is TGTGCCTGGAGCCAAGAGACCCAGTACTTC. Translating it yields CAWSQETQYF.

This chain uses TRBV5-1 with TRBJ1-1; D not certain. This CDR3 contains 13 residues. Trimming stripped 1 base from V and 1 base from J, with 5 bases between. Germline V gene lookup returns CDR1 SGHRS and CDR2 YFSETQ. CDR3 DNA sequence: TGCGCCAGCAGCTTGACAAAGAACACTGAAGCTTTCTTT. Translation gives CASSLTKNTEAFF.